This TCR beta chain was profiled in a study of tissue T cells after allogeneic stem cell transplantation. Study outcomes and limitations: Across patients, clones rarely overlapped, yet motif clusters were shared tissue-specifically.

Here immunoSEQ multiplex PCR was the method, and the copy in TCRdb shows in-frame clones only, minus some. The profile shows 8,000 or so clones, over 70% of them singletons. This clone was recorded only once. Its antigen is currently unknown. Germline V gives CDR1 KGHDR, CDR2 SFDVKD. This CDR3 has 13 amino acids. Trimming left V 10 bases short and J 1 base short, with 9 bases between. The rearrangement joins TRBV24-1 to TRBJ2-2; D remains ambiguous. The sequence came from a male patient at least 60 years old with steroid-refractory graft-versus-host disease after an allogeneic stem cell transplant. Some T cells may have originated in the graft donor. The sample in question was skin, obtained at autopsy. The CDR3 spells CATASGNTGELFF. The CDR3 DNA is TGTGCCACAGCTTCTGGGAACACCGGGGAGCTGTTTTTT.